Sequencing of this T cell receptor beta chain was carried out in a study of a mutant IDH1 vaccine in newly diagnosed glioma. Across the whole study: With temozolomide cycles, or 4-6 weeks after radiotherapy alone, vaccination was started. Visit V12 was scheduled at week 35 and visit V13 at week 47.

As for this clone: Its antigen is as yet unknown.

The sample's time point: week 35, safety follow-up. The content of each vaccine dose was 300 ug of mutant IDH1 20-mer peptide, and topical imiquimod accompanied it. Patients had eight vaccinations, in weeks 1, 3, 5, 7, 11, 15, 19 and 23. New WHO grade 3 or 4 IDH1-mutant, ATRX-lost astrocytomas were present in all donors. Sequencing used immunoSEQ multiplex PCR; TCRdb keeps in-frame clones, though not all of them. The sample includes about 32,000 clones, around four fifths seen only once; the top ten take 3% to 4%. Germline-derived CDR1 and CDR2 are MNHNY and SVGAGI (reference sequence). Trimming left V 6 bases short and J 0 bases short, with 15 bases between. There are 15 residues in the CDR3.

This sequence was found in a man between 40 and 49 years old with glioma. Some clones in this sample may be carry-over from other donors' samples. The sequencing used PBMCs, collected from a glioma patient whose treatment included an IDH1 peptide vaccine. The chain carries TRBV6-6 and TRBJ2-7; D may be TRBD1 or TRBD2 (5 bases each). CDR3 residues: CASSLGTASSYEQYF. The CDR3 nucleotides read TGTGCCAGCAGCCTAGGGACGGCTAGCTCCTACGAGCAGTACTTC.